Here is one TCR beta chain with its context. This clone was detected a few times. This clone's antigen is unknown. No quality values exist for individual bases; no much larger clone is one base distant. Taken from cysteine to phenylalanine, the CDR3 has 14 residues. CDR3 DNA only is kept here, 42 bases in frame from base 1. Looking up the germline V gene (reference sequence) yields CDR1 MNHNY and CDR2 SVGAGI. Trimmed from V: 5 bases; trimmed from J: 0 bases; junction bases lacking a gene match: 1. This sample stems from a study of beta chain features in type 1 diabetes (dated by TCRdb to 2016 to 2019). About the full investigation: Patients and healthy donors did not differ in mean age, gender distribution, total cell number or subset yield. A total of 100 million to 110 million sorted cells were examined across all samples, and a strong correlation was observed between cell number per subset and RNA yield. Regulatory and stem cell-like memory subsets were obtained from only 8 patients and roughly 8 healthy donors, while naive and central memory subsets were obtained from all 28 donors. The study compared TCRB repertoires of sorted circulating CD4+ T cell subsets between recently diagnosed type 1 diabetes patients and matched healthy donors.

The paper as a whole reports these results and caveats: Naive, central memory and regulatory TCRB repertoires appeared to be more alike among patients than among healthy donors. Shorter templates might be favored by PCR, yet because patient and control samples were amplified and corrected together, any such skew would affect both groups equally. Because small numbers of individuals were included in the HLA sub-analyses, any influence of HLA type on TCRB rearrangement was left unresolved. Because cDNA was sequenced instead of genomic DNA, highly expressing activated cells could be over-represented, though the groups showed no difference in activation or CD3 levels. A moderate but significant shortening of TCRB CDR3 length was observed in type 1 diabetes patients in all four CD4+ subsets. Fewer insertions and more nucleotide deletions at VDJ recombination sites were observed in patients with type 1 diabetes, implying thymic rearrangement abnormalities.

The High Capacity cDNA Reverse Transcription Kit was used to reverse transcribe all of the isolated RNA, meaning that expressed TCRB transcripts were what got sequenced. Deep immunoSEQ sequencing was applied to naive, central memory and regulatory T cell samples, giving an average of about 3.57 million total reads per sample. After sorted cells were lysed in RLT buffer, RNA was extracted with DNase-treated RNeasy Micro or Mini kits, with the choice depending on cell number. To prevent cross-contamination, each cell subset was processed individually, whereas patient and healthy donor samples were processed jointly. The immunoSEQ multiplex PCR was used to amplify TCRB sequences from cDNA, yielding 87-bp fragments that span the CDR3 region. Sequencing of the amplicons was performed on the Illumina HiSeq platform. Per the original workflow: PCR bias was computationally corrected using synthetic template baselines, reads within Hamming distance 2 were collapsed, and singletons that could not be merged were discarded. Reads were aligned to IMGT to assign V, D and J genes, CDR3 length, and insertions or deletions at six rearrangement sites. Within each subset, clonotype counts were normalized to sorted cell number, after which true diversity and Gini coefficients were computed with the tcR R package. Repertoire sharing was quantified using the overlap coefficient calculated on TCRB nucleotide sequences. Out-of-frame TCRB sequences from naive cells were analyzed as a proxy for the pre-selection repertoire. In TCRdb, the immuneACCESS table is reduced to in-frame sequences with V and J assigned. These tables do not hold every clone; where another copy was compared, an unresolved V gene accounts for under half, and the others remain unexplained. Clone size and the V and J calls come from that table; the DNA yielded D and trimming. This sample has hundreds of thousands of clones in its table, and 15% of those were observed once. Approximately 0.099% of the sample rests with the top ten.

A single peripheral blood draw of around 100 mL on average was collected from each donor into heparinised tubes. Using a panel that included CD45RO, CCR7, CD25, CD127, CD95 and CD27, naive, central memory, regulatory and stem cell-like memory CD4+ T cells were sorted on a BD FACSAria II. A purity above 98% was achieved for all sorted populations. PBMCs were isolated immediately by Lymphoprep density gradient centrifugation and stained directly without culture. So that batch effects would be minimized, each experiment stained and sorted samples in pairs, pairing one healthy donor with one patient. The sequencing input was naive CD4+ T cells from blood. The sample's cell subset or site label, decoded: true naive CD4+ T cells. The sequence was obtained from a man aged 18 to 35 in good health. The rearrangement joined TRBV6-6 to TRBJ2-5; 9 bases in between match TRBD2. CDR3 sequence: CASSPSGNQETQYF. The bases are TGTGCCAGCAGTCCTAGCGGGAACCAAGAGACCCAGTACTTC.